This T cell receptor (beta chain) was observed in a study of early T cells in non-severe SARS-CoV-2 infection. Overall study: The authors sequenced bulk RNA from unsorted whole blood, leaving chains unpaired.

Trimming took 4 bases from V and 0 from J, leaving 7 bases between them. CDR3 size: 13 residues. The germline V gene has CDR1 DFQATT and CDR2 SNEGSKA (reference sequence). This clonotype appeared many times. One entry per CDR3 protein results from TCRdb running MiXCR on the 5' RACE reads. This sample carries 95,000 to 100,000 distinct CDR3 sequences, under 15% of them seen once, and the ten largest clones take around 2.4%. Sequenced sample: whole blood. The rearrangement joins TRBV20-1 to TRBJ1-3; the D gene is possibly TRBD1 (5 bases). The receptor comes from an adult who was a healthcare worker with PCR-confirmed SARS-CoV-2 infection or an uninfected control (not recorded which). CDR3 region: CSANRNSGNTIYF. The DNA for the CDR3 is TGCAGTGCTAACAGGAACTCTGGAAACACCATATATTTT.